The clone carrying this T cell receptor (beta chain) has a handful of counts. V lost 4 bases to trimming and J lost 8 bases; unmatched junction nucleotides: 12. This CDR3 spans 15 amino acids. Germline CDR1 is SGHNT and CDR2 is YYREEE (reference sequence). The data are from a study of cytomegalovirus exposure and HLA in healthy donors. Amplification used 60 Vbeta primers and 13 Jbeta primers. The method was immunoSEQ multiplex PCR; TCRdb's version includes in-frame clones alone and lacks a portion of them. The sample shows 100,000 to 150,000 clones, approximately 10% of them seen only once. The J gene is TRBJ1-3, the V gene TRBV5-4; 7 bases line up with TRBD1. The sequence was collected from a woman aged 18-29 years in good health and CMV-seropositive. The sequenced sample consisted of PBMCs. The CDR3 loop reads CASSHDRVGADTIYF. CDR3 nucleotide sequence: TGTGCCAGCAGCCATGACAGGGTGGGCGCGGACACCATATATTTT.